This TCR beta chain was recorded in a study of cytomegalovirus exposure and HLA in healthy donors. Whole-study context: Unique TCRs from HLA-typed donors, 80 million to 100 million of them, were held in an early data release.

Findings and limits, study-wide: The majority of TCR sequences were rare, yet some public TCRs appeared in many donors.

In the PCR, 60 Vbeta and 13 Jbeta primers were used. TCRdb's copy holds only in-frame clones and misses some; the assay was immunoSEQ multiplex PCR. The sample carries over 55,000 clones, about 90% recorded once. A note on this clone: Its antigen remains unknown.

Input material: PBMCs. The receptor was isolated from a man between 18 and 29 years old in good health and CMV-seronegative.

The CDR3 sequence: CASRRTGPHEQYF. CDR3 DNA sequence: TGTGCCAGCAGGAGAACAGGGCCTCACGAGCAGTACTTC. This chain links TRBV2 with TRBJ2-7; the D gene is possibly TRBD1 (6 bases). The germline V gene encodes CDR1 SNHLY and CDR2 FYNNEI. CDR3 size: 13 residues. The ends were cut back, 6 bases at V and 5 bases at J, with 14 bases in the middle.